The T cell receptor (beta chain) under discussion was sequenced for a study of blood T cell repertoires in COVID-19. About the study: COVID-19 samples, acute and convalescent, were from the United States, Italy and Spain. In each case, the material was cDNA or gDNA derived from T cells, B-cell-depleted T cells, or PBMCs.

Per the original methods: Researchers report that nucleated cell counts were estimated from reference gene primer amplification. Sequenced by immunoSEQ multiplex PCR; TCRdb stores in-frame clones only, minus some. Clone size and V and J calls were adopted from that table, with D and trimming inferred from the DNA. The sample carries a few hundred thousand clones, roughly 84% recorded once. The source of this sequence is a woman aged 60-75 years who had recovered from COVID-19. Sequencing input: peripheral blood.

CDR3 in amino acids: CASSRQGRGETQYF. The CDR3 nucleotides read TGTGCCAGCAGCAGACAGGGACGGGGAGAGACCCAGTACTTC. The chain carries TRBV7-2 and TRBJ2-5, with 7 bases fitting TRBD1. After removal of 5 bases from V and 4 bases from J, the junction contained 7 bases not matched to a gene. Germline loops: CDR1 SGHTA, CDR2 FQGNSA. The CDR3 runs to 14 residues. Looking up the rest from reference TRBV7-2 and TRBJ2-5 gives the full variable domain: GAGVSQSPSNKVTEKGKDVELRCDPISGHTALYWYRQSLGQGLEFLIYFQGNSAPDKSGLPSDRFSAERTGGSVSTLTIQRTQQEDSAVYLCASSRQGRGETQYFGPGTRLLVL.